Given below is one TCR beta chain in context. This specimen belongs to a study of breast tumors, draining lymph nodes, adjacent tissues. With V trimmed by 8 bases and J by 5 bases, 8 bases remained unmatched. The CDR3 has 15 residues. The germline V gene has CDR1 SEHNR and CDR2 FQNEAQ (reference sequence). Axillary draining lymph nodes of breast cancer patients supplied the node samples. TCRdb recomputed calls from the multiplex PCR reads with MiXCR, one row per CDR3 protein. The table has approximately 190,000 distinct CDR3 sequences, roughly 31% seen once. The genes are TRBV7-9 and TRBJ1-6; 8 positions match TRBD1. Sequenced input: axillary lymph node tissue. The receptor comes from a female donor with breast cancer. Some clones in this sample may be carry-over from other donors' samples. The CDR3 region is CASEAGTGNNSPLHF. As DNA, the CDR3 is TGTGCCAGCGAAGCCGGGACAGGAAATAATTCACCCCTCCACTTT.